This T cell receptor beta chain stems from a study of blood T cell repertoires in COVID-19. Data came from immunoSEQ multiplex PCR; TCRdb stores just in-frame clones and leaves some out. Altogether fewer than 400,000 clones are present, approximately 84% being singletons, with the ten largest covering less than 4.5%. This receptor was taken from a young man who had recovered from COVID-19. Sequencing was done on a sample of PBMCs or T cells enriched from blood (not recorded which).

CDR3 bases: TGTGCCATCAGCTCAGGGGATGAAAAACTGTTTTTT. Protein sequence: CAISSGDEKLFF. The genes are TRBV10-3 and TRBJ1-4, with D perhaps TRBD1 (6 bases). V gave up 6 bases and J gave up 6 bases, with 8 bases separating them. The CDR3 is 12 residues long. Germline lookup yields CDR1 ENHRY and CDR2 SYGVKD.